This T cell receptor delta chain was sequenced in a study of γδ T cells in repeated Plasmodium falciparum infection. Regarding this clone: Translating this DNA gives a protein that differs at residue 5 from the TCRdb one, which belongs to a much larger clone; a read error is likely, and the protein shown is this translation.

Vgamma9/Vdelta2+ and Vdelta2-negative gammadelta T cells were flow-sorted from PBMC for bulk sequencing. TCRdb reran clone calling via CATT on the multiplex PCR reads. The repertoire holds around 82,000 delta-chain clones, with over 1.1% as singletons. The CDR3 loop spans 23 amino acids. The V gene end was trimmed by 5 bases and the J gene end by 4 bases; junction bases not matched to a gene: 29. In germline, CDR1 is TSWWSYY, CDR2 QGS. Sequenced: gamma-delta T cells from blood. The receptor comes from a pool of human donors (malaria-infected and uninfected, not separated). The V call is TRDV1, the J call TRDJ1, with 12 bases matching TRDD3. As TCRdb names no J gene, one was assigned here on the basis of a DNA match to germline. CDR3 region: CALGFSSYIGLGAGGYVRDKLIF. The CDR3 DNA is TGTGCTCTTGGGTTTTCTTCCTACATAGGGTTGGGGGCTGGGGGATACGTCCGCGATAAACTCATCTTT.